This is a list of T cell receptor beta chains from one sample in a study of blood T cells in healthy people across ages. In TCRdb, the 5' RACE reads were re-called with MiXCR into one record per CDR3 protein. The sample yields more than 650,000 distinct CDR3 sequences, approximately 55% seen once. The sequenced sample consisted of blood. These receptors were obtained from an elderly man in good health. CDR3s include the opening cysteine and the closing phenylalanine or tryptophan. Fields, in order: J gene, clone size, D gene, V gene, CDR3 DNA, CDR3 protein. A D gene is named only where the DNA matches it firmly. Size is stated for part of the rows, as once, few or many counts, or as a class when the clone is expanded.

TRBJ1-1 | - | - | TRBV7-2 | TGTGCCAGCAGACGTTTGGAGGGCACTGAAGCTTTCTTT | CASRRLEGTEAFF
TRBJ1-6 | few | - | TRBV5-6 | TGTGCCAGCACCCCGGGGACCTCCTATAATTCACCCCTCCACTTT | CASTPGTSYNSPLHF
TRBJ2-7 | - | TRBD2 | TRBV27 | TGTGCCAGCAGTTTAGCCGGGACTAGCGGGAAGAAGATCTACGAGCAGTACTTC | CASSLAGTSGKKIYEQYF
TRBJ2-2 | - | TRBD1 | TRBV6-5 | TGTGCCAGCAGTAATTCGGGACAGGGTAACACCGGGGAGCTGTTTTTT | CASSNSGQGNTGELFF
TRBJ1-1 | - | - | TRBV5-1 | TGCGCCAGCAGCTTGGAGGCAGGGAGCACTGAAGCTTTCTTT | CASSLEAGSTEAFF
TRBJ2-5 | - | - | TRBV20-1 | TGCAGTGCTAGTGATGAGACCCAGTACTTC | CSASDETQYF
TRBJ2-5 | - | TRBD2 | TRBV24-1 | TGTGCCACCCAACTAGCGGGAGCGGAAGAGCAGTACTTC | CATQLAGAEEQYF
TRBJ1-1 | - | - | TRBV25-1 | TGTGCCAGCAGTGAAGAGGGTAACACTGAAGCTTTCTTT | CASSEEGNTEAFF
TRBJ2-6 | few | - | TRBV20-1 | TGCAGTGCTAGAGAGAGACAGTCACCTGGGGCCAACGTCCTGACTTTC | CSARERQSPGANVLTF
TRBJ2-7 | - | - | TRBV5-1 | TGCGCCAGCAGCTTGGCAGGGGTAGGTGGCGAGCAGTACTTC | CASSLAGVGGEQYF
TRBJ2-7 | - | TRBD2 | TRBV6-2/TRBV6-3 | TGTGCCAGCAGTTACCTAACTAGCGGGCAGGTCTCCTACGAGCAGTACTTC | CASSYLTSGQVSYEQYF